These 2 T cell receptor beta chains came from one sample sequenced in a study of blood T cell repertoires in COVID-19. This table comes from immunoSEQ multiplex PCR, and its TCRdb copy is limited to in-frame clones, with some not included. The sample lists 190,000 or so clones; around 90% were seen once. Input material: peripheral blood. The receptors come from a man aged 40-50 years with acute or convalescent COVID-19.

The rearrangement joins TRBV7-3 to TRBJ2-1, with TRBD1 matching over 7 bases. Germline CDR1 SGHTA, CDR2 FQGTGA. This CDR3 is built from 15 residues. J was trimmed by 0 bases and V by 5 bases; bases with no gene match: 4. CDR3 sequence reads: CASSQTGTSYNEQFF. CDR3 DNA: TGTGCCAGCAGCCAGACAGGGACCTCCTACAATGAGCAGTTCTTC.

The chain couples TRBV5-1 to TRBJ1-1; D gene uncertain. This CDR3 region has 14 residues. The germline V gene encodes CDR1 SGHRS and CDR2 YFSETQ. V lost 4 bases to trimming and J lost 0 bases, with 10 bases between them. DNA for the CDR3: TGCGCCAGCAGCGCTAGCAAATTGAACACTGAAGCTTTCTTT. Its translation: CASSASKLNTEAFF.